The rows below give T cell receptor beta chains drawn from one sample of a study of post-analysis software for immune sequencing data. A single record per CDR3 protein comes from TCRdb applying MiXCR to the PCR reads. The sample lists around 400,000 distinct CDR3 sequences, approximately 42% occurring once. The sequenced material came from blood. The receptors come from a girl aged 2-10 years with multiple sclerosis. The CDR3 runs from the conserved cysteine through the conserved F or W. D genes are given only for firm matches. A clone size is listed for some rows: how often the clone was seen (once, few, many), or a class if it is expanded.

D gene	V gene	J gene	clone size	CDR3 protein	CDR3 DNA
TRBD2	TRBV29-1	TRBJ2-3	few	CSVPTSGRLDTQYF	TGCAGCGTCCCTACTAGCGGGAGATTAGATACGCAGTATTTT
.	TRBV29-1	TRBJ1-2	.	CSVEERSGFHCGYTF	TGCAGCGTTGAAGAAAGGAGCGGGTTCCACTGTGGCTACACCTTC
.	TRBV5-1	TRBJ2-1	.	CASIGPNNNEQFF	TGCGCCAGCATTGGGCCAAACAACAATGAGCAGTTCTTC
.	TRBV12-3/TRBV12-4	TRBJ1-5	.	CASSLGQGIPTGNQPQHF	TGTGCCAGCAGTTTAGGCCAGGGTATCCCCACCGGCAATCAGCCCCAGCATTTT
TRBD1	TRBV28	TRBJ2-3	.	CASSSDVTGLSTDTQYF	TGTGCCAGCAGTTCGGACGTGACAGGGCTAAGCACAGATACGCAGTATTTT
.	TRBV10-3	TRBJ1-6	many	CAISEEGGNSPLHF	TGTGCCATCAGTGAAGAGGGGGGTAATTCACCCCTCCACTTT
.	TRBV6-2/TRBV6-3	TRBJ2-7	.	CASGPQNSLDEQYF	TGTGCCAGCGGCCCTCAAAACTCTCTGGACGAGCAGTACTTC
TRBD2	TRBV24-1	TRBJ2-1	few	CATSDPGGAGVNEQFF	TGTGCCACCAGTGACCCGGGAGGCGCGGGGGTCAATGAGCAGTTCTTC
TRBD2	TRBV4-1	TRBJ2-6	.	CASSPTPGGGVSSGANVLTF	TGCGCCAGCAGCCCTACCCCGGGGGGAGGGGTTAGCTCTGGGGCCAACGTCCTGACTTTC
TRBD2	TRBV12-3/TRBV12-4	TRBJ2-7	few	CASRTNSGSYEQYF	TGTGCCAGCAGAACGAATAGCGGGAGCTACGAGCAGTACTTC
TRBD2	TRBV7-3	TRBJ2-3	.	CASSLMASGNTDTQYF	TGTGCCAGCAGCTTAATGGCTAGCGGGAACACAGATACGCAGTATTTT
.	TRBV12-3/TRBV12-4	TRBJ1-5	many	CASSLRNQPQHF	TGTGCCAGCAGCTTGCGAAATCAGCCCCAGCATTTT
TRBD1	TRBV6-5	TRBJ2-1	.	CASSYSTGGNEQFF	TGTGCCAGCAGTTATAGTACAGGGGGCAATGAGCAGTTCTTC
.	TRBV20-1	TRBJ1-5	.	CSAIQTSDQPQHF	TGCAGTGCTATCCAAACAAGTGATCAGCCCCAGCATTTT
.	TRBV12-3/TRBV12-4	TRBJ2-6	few	CASSFVGSGANVLTF	TGTGCCAGCAGTTTCGTGGGCTCTGGGGCCAACGTCCTGACTTTC
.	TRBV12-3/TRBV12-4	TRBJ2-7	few	CASSRQAFYEQYF	TGTGCCAGCAGTCGACAGGCCTTCTACGAGCAGTACTTC
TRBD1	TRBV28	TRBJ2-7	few	CARTGGRFYEQYF	TGTGCCAGAACAGGGGGCAGGTTCTACGAGCAGTACTTC
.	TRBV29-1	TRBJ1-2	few	CSVAGRTTYGYTF	TGCAGCGTTGCCGGACGGACTACCTATGGCTACACCTTC
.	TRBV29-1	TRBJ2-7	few	CSVEFSPTGTTAYEQYF	TGCAGCGTTGAATTTTCCCCAACCGGGACAACGGCCTACGAGCAGTACTTC
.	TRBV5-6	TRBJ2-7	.	CASSLQGDPRAYEQYF	TGTGCCAGCAGCTTGCAGGGTGACCCCAGGGCCTACGAGCAGTACTTC
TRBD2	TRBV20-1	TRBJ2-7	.	CSARAGRGTSGRILYEQYF	TGCAGTGCTAGAGCGGGCCGGGGGACTAGCGGGAGGATCCTCTACGAGCAGTACTTC
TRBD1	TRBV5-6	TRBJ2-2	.	CASSFDLWTGPYTHTGELFF	TGTGCCAGCAGCTTCGACCTATGGACAGGACCTTACACGCACACCGGGGAGCTGTTTTTT
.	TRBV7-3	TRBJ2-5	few	CASSLTPRETQYF	TGTGCCAGCAGCTTAACTCCACGAGAGACCCAGTACTTC
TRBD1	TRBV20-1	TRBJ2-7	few	CSGTGTGGYEQYF	TGCAGTGGTACCGGGACAGGGGGCTACGAGCAGTACTTC
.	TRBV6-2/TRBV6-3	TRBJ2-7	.	CASSFHRVEQYF	TGTGCCAGCAGTTTCCACAGGGTCGAGCAGTACTTC
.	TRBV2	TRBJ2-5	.	CASKDSREETQYF	TGTGCCAGCAAGGACTCCCGGGAGGAGACCCAGTACTTC
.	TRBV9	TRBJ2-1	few	CASSARDDGNEQFF	TGTGCCAGCAGCGCCCGCGACGACGGCAATGAGCAGTTCTTC
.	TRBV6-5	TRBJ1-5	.	CASRSVGHSNQPQHF	TGTGCCAGCAGATCGGTGGGGCATAGCAATCAGCCCCAGCATTTT
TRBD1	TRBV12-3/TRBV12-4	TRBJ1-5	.	CASSLQDRGRDQPQHF	TGTGCCAGCAGTTTGCAAGACAGGGGGCGCGATCAGCCCCAGCATTTT
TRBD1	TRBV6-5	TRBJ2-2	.	CASSYDRGRPGELFF	TGTGCCAGCAGTTATGACAGGGGGCGCCCCGGGGAGCTGTTTTTT
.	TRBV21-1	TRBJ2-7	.	CASKGQFPYGQYF	TGTGCCAGCAAGGGACAGTTCCCCTACGGGCAGTACTTC
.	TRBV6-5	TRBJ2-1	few	CASRGRVGYTEFF	TGTGCCAGCAGAGGGCGGGTGGGCTATACGGAGTTCTTC
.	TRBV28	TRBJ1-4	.	CASMTRGNEKRFF	TGTGCCAGCATGACAAGGGGCAATGAAAAACGGTTTTTT
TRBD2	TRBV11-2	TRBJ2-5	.	CASRSLAGTEETQYF	TGTGCCAGCAGGTCTCTAGCGGGGACGGAGGAGACCCAGTACTTC
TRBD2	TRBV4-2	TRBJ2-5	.	CASSRVLGGLAGKETQYF	TGTGCCAGCAGCCGTGTGTTGGGCGGACTAGCGGGAAAAGAGACCCAGTACTTC
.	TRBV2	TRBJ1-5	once	CASSGDSNQPQHF	TGTGCCAGCAGTGGAGATAGCAATCAGCCCCAGCATTTT
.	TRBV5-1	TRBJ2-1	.	CASSSRPAAGGPSYNEQFF	TGCGCCAGCAGCTCTCGACCCGCGGCAGGGGGGCCATCCTACAATGAGCAGTTCTTC
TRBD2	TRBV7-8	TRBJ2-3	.	CASSKPGTSGVTDTQYF	TGTGCCAGCAGCAAGCCCGGGACTAGCGGGGTGACAGATACGCAGTATTTT
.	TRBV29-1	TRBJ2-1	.	CSVGYQGKNSYNEQFF	TGCAGCGTTGGGTATCAGGGAAAAAACTCCTACAATGAGCAGTTCTTC
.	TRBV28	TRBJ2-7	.	CATYPGDRYEQYF	TGTGCCACCTACCCGGGGGATCGGTACGAGCAGTACTTC
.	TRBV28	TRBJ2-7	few	CASSRGQYLYYEQYF	TGTGCCAGCAGCCGCGGACAGTACCTGTACTACGAGCAGTACTTC
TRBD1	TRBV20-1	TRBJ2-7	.	CSADRTGTHYEQYF	TGCAGTGCTGATCGGACAGGGACACATTACGAGCAGTACTTC
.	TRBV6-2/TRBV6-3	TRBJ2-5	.	CASIKTGSRGTQYF	TGTGCCAGCATCAAAACAGGGTCCCGTGGGACCCAGTACTTC
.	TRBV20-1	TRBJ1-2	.	CSARTAGGGAGGYTF	TGCAGTGCTAGAACGGCCGGCGGGGGGGCTGGTGGCTACACCTTC
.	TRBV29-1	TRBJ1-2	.	CSVGLPNYGYTF	TGCAGCGTTGGCCTGCCTAACTATGGCTACACCTTC
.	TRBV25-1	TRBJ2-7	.	CASSASLIRRGVSASEQYF	TGTGCCAGCAGTGCATCCTTAATCCGGAGGGGGGTCTCTGCTAGCGAGCAGTACTTC
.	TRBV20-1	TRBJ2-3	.	CSAPSRDTDTQYF	TGCAGTGCTCCCTCGCGGGACACAGATACGCAGTATTTT
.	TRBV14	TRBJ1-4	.	CASSQAGQQGLKGEKLFF	TGTGCCAGCAGCCAAGCGGGGCAGCAGGGCCTAAAGGGTGAAAAACTGTTTTTT
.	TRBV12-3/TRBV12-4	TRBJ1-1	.	CASSLEFVAEAFF	TGTGCCAGCAGTTTAGAATTTGTAGCTGAAGCTTTCTTT